This T cell receptor beta chain was found in a study of CD4 T cells in relation to SARS-CoV-2 and coronaviruses. Note on this clone: No antigen is known for it.

Unexposed donor CD4+ T cells date from about 2011-2018, before the COVID-19 pandemic. The cells were cultured for 10 days before CD4+ T cells were isolated. Per the germline V gene, CDR1 is LGHDT and CDR2 is YNNKEL (reference sequence). This CDR3 has 15 amino acids. Trimming took 0 bases from V and 6 from J, leaving 13 bases between them. The data were produced by immunoSEQ multiplex PCR, yet TCRdb's version contains in-frame clones alone and is incomplete. This repertoire shows some 21,000 clones, roughly 76% found once; its top ten account for 15% to 20%. The sequenced sample was CD4+ T cells from PBMCs, cultured in vitro. The origin of this receptor is a human donor in good health. The chain joins TRBV3-1 (or the pseudogene TRBV3-2) to TRBJ2-3; D unresolved. The CDR3 coding sequence is TGTGCCAGCAGCCAAGATTACTTCGGCTTGGATACGCAGTATTTT. This gives the protein CASSQDYFGLDTQYF.